This paragraph covers one T cell receptor (beta chain) sequence. Different DNA sequences within this sample yield the same CDR3. This sample is drawn from a study of blood T cell repertoires in COVID-19. Study overall: The study drew acute and convalescent COVID-19 samples from the United States, Italy and Spain. PBMCs, B-cell-depleted T cells, or T cells provided the cDNA or gDNA that made up the material.

The CDR3 consists of 13 residues. Germline values: CDR1 SGHTA, CDR2 FQGNSA. Trimming took off 0 bases at V and 5 bases at J, with 5 bases between the two ends. This table comes from immunoSEQ multiplex PCR, and its TCRdb copy is limited to in-frame clones, with some not included. This sample carries 90,000 or so clones, roughly 70% of them seen once, and the ten largest clones take 14%. V is TRBV7-2 and J is TRBJ1-5; D ambiguous. The sample taken for sequencing was peripheral blood. The sequence came from a woman of 80 years or more with acute or convalescent COVID-19. The DNA for the CDR3 is TGTGCCAGCAGCTTAGCGCGGGATCAGCCCCAGCATTTT. This codes for CASSLARDQPQHF.